This section outlines one T cell receptor beta chain sequence together with its context. Its target is not known. It was with unique molecular identifiers that the TCRbeta library was prepared. MiXCR, applied by TCRdb to the PCR reads, yields one record per CDR3 protein. Found here are under 100,000 distinct CDR3 sequences, around 16% of them singletons; the top ten hold 20%. These data belong to a study of T-cell reconstitution after alpha-beta-depleted transplantation in children. Broader study findings: Once a year had passed after transplant, T-cell counts and diversity came mostly from newly produced T cells.

This CDR3 is built from 15 residues. CDR1 and CDR2 from the germline V gene are SEHNR and FQNEAQ (reference sequence). V lost 5 bases and J lost 8; bases outside the gene matches: 12. V and J are TRBV7-9 and TRBJ2-5; 9 nucleotides agree with TRBD1. This specimen was PBMCs, mostly from graft donor cells, taken 180 days after TCRalphabeta/CD19-depleted stem cell transplant. This TCR was sampled from a male patient aged 2 to 9 who had a stem cell transplant for acute lymphoblastic leukemia, so the T cells may come from the graft donor. The CDR3, as DNA: TGTGCCAGCAGCCCAGGCCCGGGACAGGGAGCCACCCAGTACTTC. Protein product: CASSPGPGQGATQYF.